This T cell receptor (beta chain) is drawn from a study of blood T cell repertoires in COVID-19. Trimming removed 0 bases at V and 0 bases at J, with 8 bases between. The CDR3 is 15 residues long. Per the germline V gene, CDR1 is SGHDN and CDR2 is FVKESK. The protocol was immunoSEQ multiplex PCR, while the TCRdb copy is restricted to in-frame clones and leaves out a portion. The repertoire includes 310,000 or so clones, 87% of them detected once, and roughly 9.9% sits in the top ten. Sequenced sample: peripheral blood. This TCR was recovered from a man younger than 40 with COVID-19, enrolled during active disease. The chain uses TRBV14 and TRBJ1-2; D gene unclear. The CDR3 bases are TGTGCCAGCAGCCAAGAAGCACGAGCTAACTATGGCTACACCTTC. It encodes CASSQEARANYGYTF.